Listed here are 19 T cell receptor beta chains from one sample, sequenced in a study of cytomegalovirus exposure and HLA in healthy donors. Vbeta (60) and Jbeta (13) primers were used in the PCR. Assay: immunoSEQ multiplex PCR; the TCRdb copy retains only in-frame clones and omits some. The repertoire holds 75,000 to 100,000 clones, with around 69% as singletons. Sample: PBMCs. The receptors were gathered from a woman aged 60-75 years in good health and CMV-seropositive.

This clone occurred once. V is TRBV5-1 and J is TRBJ2-1; 9 positions agree with TRBD2. CDR1 is SGHRS, CDR2 YFSETQ, per germline. The ends lost 3 bases at V and 0 bases at J; junction bases unmatched: 1. The CDR3 runs 15 residues. The CDR3 loop is CASSYSGSSYNEQFF. The CDR3, as DNA: TGCGCCAGCAGCTATAGCGGGAGCTCCTACAATGAGCAGTTCTTC.

The chain uses TRBV7-9 and TRBJ1-2; no firm D call. Trimming shortened V by 2 bases and J by 6 bases, and 7 bases separated the two germline ends. The CDR3 runs to 12 residues. Germline lookup yields CDR1 SEHNR and CDR2 FQNEAQ (reference sequence). The CDR3 loop is CASSLTGNGYTF. For the CDR3, the DNA is TGTGCCAGCAGCTTAACGGGAAATGGCTACACCTTC.

The V call is TRBV7-8, the J call TRBJ1-5; TRBD1 matches at 7 bases. Trimming cost V 3 bases and J 0 bases; bases outside gene matches: 8. Germline-derived CDR1 and CDR2 are SGHVS and FQNEAQ. The CDR3 contains 17 residues. CDR3 amino acids: CASSLRLGQYSNQPQHF. The CDR3 nucleotides are TGTGCCAGCAGCTTGAGGCTGGGACAGTATAGCAATCAGCCCCAGCATTTT.

The rearrangement links TRBV16 to TRBJ2-1, with TRBD1 matching 10 bases. The junction had 6 bases not matched to a gene; V was cut back by 4 bases and J by 3 bases. This CDR3 has 16 residues. CDR1 and CDR2 from the germline V gene are KGHSY and FQNENV. The CDR3 coding sequence is TGTGCCAGCAGCCCTTTGGGGGACAGGGGCTACAATGAGCAGTTCTTC. Its protein product is CASSPLGDRGYNEQFF.

This chain joins TRBV10-3 and TRBJ1-4, with D tentatively TRBD1 (6 bases). The CDR3 runs to 15 residues. V shed 0 bases and J shed 10 bases, with 15 bases lying between them. The V gene's germline CDR1 is ENHRY and CDR2 SYGVKD. CDR3 residues: CAISESSQGLGKLFF. As DNA, the CDR3 is TGTGCCATCAGTGAGTCTTCACAGGGATTAGGAAAACTGTTTTTT.

This rearrangement joins TRBV9 to TRBJ2-2; 9 nucleotides line up with TRBD2. The CDR3 sequence is 16 residues long. With 0 bases clipped from V and 6 bases from J, the junction kept 6 bases outside the gene matches. Germline-derived CDR1 and CDR2 are SGDLS and YYNGEE. CDR3: CASSVAGGRASGELFF. The CDR3 nucleotides read TGTGCCAGCAGCGTAGCAGGCGGGAGGGCCTCCGGGGAGCTGTTTTTT.

This clone was detected only once. The chain carries TRBV29-1 and TRBJ2-5; 7 positions agree with TRBD2. With the DNA end fitting TRBJ2-7 better, the J assignment may be wrong. This CDR3 has 15 residues. CDR1 SQVTM and CDR2 ANQGSEA come from the germline V gene. CDR3 bases: TGCAGCGTGCACCTAGTGGGGGGGAGCTCCTACGAGCAGTACTTC. Translation: CSVHLVGGSSYEQYF.

The chain combines TRBV2 with TRBJ2-7; TRBD2 matches 13 bases. Germline V gene data show CDR1 as SNHLY and CDR2 as FYNNEI. The CDR3 runs to 16 residues. The V gene end was trimmed by 8 bases and the J gene end by 6 bases; junction bases not matched to a gene: 13. The CDR3 DNA sequence: TGTGCCAGCCACCTCGGACTAGCGGGAGCGCAAAGCGAGCAGTACTTC. Its protein product is CASHLGLAGAQSEQYF. Full variable domain (rest looked up from reference TRBV2 and TRBJ2-7): EPEVTQTPSHQVTQMGQEVILRCVPISNHLYFYWYRQILGQKVEFLVSFYNNEISEKSEIFDDQFSVERPDGSNFTLKIRSTKLEDSAMYFCASHLGLAGAQSEQYFGPGTRLTVT.

This rearrangement joins TRBV10-3 to TRBJ1-2, with TRBD1 as a possible D gene (5 bases). This CDR3 has 13 amino acids. Trimming removed 5 bases from V and 0 bases from J, with 7 bases in between. The V gene's germline CDR1 is ENHRY and CDR2 SYGVKD. CDR3: CAISSRANYGYTF. The CDR3 nucleotides read TGTGCCATCAGTTCCAGGGCTAACTATGGCTACACCTTC.

The rearrangement uses TRBV9 and TRBJ2-7, with D unclear. There are 14 residues in the CDR3. Germline values: CDR1 SGDLS, CDR2 YYNGEE. Trimming left V 0 bases short and J 1 base short, with 8 bases between. The CDR3 sequence: CASSVGGSSYEQYF. As DNA, the CDR3 is TGTGCCAGCAGCGTAGGTGGCAGTTCCTACGAGCAGTACTTC. Filled out from reference TRBV9 and TRBJ2-7, the complete variable domain reads DSGVTQTPKHLITATGQRVTLRCSPRSGDLSVYWYQQSLDQGLQFLIQYYNGEERAKGNILERFSAQQFPDLHSELNLSSLELGDSALYFCASSVGGSSYEQYFGPGTRLTVT.

The rearrangement links TRBV7-2 to TRBJ1-2, with D unresolved. V lost 7 bases, J lost 2 bases, and 20 bases lay in between. CDR1 is SGHTA and CDR2 is FQGNSA in the germline V gene. The CDR3 runs 16 residues. Here the CDR3 reads CASTGGRISTNYGYTF. Written as DNA, the CDR3 is TGTGCCAGCACCGGAGGTAGGATTTCGACGAACTATGGCTACACCTTC.

The CDR3 spells CASSLAAVYTGELFF. CDR3 DNA sequence: TGTGCCAGCAGCTTAGCCGCGGTTTACACCGGGGAGCTGTTTTTT. The V and J genes are TRBV7-9 and TRBJ2-2, with D unclear. Trimming removed 0 bases at V and 3 bases at J, with 8 bases between. Per germline, CDR1 SEHNR and CDR2 FQNEAQ (reference sequence). This CDR3 is 15 amino acids long.

The chain recombines TRBV4-1 with TRBJ1-4, with TRBD1 identical over 8 bases. With 4 bases clipped from V and 8 bases from J, the junction kept 15 bases outside the gene matches. CDR1 is MGHRA and CDR2 is YSYEKL in the germline V gene. The CDR3 runs to 17 residues. CDR3 in amino acids: CASSPWALGQAEEKLFF. CDR3 DNA: TGCGCCAGCAGCCCCTGGGCTTTGGGACAGGCGGAAGAAAAACTGTTTTTT.

The chain couples TRBV10-2 to TRBJ2-1; D perhaps matches TRBD2 (6 bases). CDR1 is WSHSY and CDR2 is SAAADI in the germline V gene. There are 12 residues in the CDR3. With 8 bases removed from V and 3 bases from J, the gap between germline ends came to 8 bases. CDR3 residues: CASGGYYNEQFF. DNA of the CDR3: TGCGCCAGCGGAGGGTACTACAATGAGCAGTTCTTC.

To note about this clone: Other nucleotide sequences from this sample produce the same CDR3. The chain recombines TRBV29-1 with TRBJ1-1; no reliable D call. V dropped 4 bases and J dropped 5 bases, with 8 bases sitting between them. The V gene's germline CDR1 is SQVTM and CDR2 ANQGSEA. This CDR3 is 11 amino acids long. The CDR3 DNA follows: TGCAGCGTTGGAGGGTTTACTGAAGCTTTCTTT. It specifies CSVGGFTEAFF.

The sample holds one count of this clone. The V and J genes are TRBV4-2 and TRBJ2-7, with a tentative D call TRBD2 (6 bases). V was shortened by 0 bases and J by 4 bases, with 19 bases between the two germline ends. The CDR3 length is 17 residues. CDR1 and CDR2 (germline): LGHNA, YNFKEQ. Written as DNA, the CDR3 is TGTGCCAGCAGCCAAGAGATCGCGGACTACCGACTTTACGAGCAGTACTTC. This translates into CASSQEIADYRLYEQYF.

V usage is TRBV5-4 and J usage is TRBJ2-1, with D tentatively TRBD1 (6 bases). Germline V gene lookup returns CDR1 SGHNT and CDR2 YYREEE (reference sequence). V gave up 4 bases and J gave up 9 bases, with 17 bases separating them. CDR3 length: 14 residues. The CDR3 DNA reads as TGTGCCAGCAGCAATTTACAGGGACGGACTGAGCAGTTCTTC. Translated: CASSNLQGRTEQFF.

This chain uses TRBV5-4 with TRBJ2-3; TRBD1 matches at 8 bases. Germline V CDR1 and CDR2: SGHNT, YYREEE (reference sequence). The trim removed 4 bases at V and 0 bases at J, leaving 4 bases unmatched. The CDR3 runs 15 residues. In DNA, the CDR3 is TGTGCCAGCAGCCAGGGGGCAGGGAGCACAGATACGCAGTATTTT. Its translation: CASSQGAGSTDTQYF.

The genes are TRBV10-3 and TRBJ2-6, with 9 nucleotides matching TRBD1. Germline V gene sequence: CDR1 ENHRY, CDR2 SYGVKD. The J segment lost 4 bases and the V segment lost 10 bases, leaving 8 bases of the junction unmatched. The CDR3 spans 15 residues. CDR3 bases: TGTGCCAGCGCCGGGACAGGGAGCGGGGCCAACGTCCTGACTTTC. Residues: CASAGTGSGANVLTF.